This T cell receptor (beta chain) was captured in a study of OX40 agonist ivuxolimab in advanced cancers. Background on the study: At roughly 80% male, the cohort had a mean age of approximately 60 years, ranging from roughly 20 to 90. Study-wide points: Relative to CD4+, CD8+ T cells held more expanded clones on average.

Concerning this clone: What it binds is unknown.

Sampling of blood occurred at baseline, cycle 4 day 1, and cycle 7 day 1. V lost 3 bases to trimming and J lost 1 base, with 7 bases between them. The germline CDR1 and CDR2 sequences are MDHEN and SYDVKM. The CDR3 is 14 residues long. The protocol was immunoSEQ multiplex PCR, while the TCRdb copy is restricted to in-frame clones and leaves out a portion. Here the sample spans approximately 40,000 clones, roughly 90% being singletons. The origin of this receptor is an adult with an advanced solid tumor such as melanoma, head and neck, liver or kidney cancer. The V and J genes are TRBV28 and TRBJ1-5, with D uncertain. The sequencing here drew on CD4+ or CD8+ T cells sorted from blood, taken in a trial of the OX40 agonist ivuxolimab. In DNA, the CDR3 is TGTGCCAGCAGTTTTATGGAGAGCAATCAGCCCCAGCATTTT. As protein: CASSFMESNQPQHF.